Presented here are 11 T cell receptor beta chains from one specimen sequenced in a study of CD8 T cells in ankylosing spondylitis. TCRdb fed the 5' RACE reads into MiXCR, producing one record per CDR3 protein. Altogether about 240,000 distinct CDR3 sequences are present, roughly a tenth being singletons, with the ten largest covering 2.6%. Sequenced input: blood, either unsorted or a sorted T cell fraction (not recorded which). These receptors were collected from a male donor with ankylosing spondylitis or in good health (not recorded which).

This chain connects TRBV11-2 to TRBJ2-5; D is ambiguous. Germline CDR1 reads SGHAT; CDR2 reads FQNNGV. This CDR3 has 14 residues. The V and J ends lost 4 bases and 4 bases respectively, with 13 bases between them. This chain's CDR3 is CASSSVVTGETQYF. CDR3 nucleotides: TGTGCCAGCAGCTCCGTGGTAACTGGAGAGACCCAGTACTTC.

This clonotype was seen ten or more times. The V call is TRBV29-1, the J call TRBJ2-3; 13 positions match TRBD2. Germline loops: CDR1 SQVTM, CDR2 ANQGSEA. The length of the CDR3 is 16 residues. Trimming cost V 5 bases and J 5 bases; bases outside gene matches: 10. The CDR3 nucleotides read TGCAGCGTTCGGAGGACTAGCGGGAGTGGTGAAGATACGCAGTATTTT. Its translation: CSVRRTSGSGEDTQYF.

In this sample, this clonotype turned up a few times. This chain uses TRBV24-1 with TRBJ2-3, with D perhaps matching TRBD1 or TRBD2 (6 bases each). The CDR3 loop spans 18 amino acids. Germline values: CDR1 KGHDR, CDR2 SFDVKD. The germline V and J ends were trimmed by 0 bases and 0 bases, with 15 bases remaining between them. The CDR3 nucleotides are TGTGCCACCAGTGATTTGCAGACAGGAGGAGGGAGCACAGATACGCAGTATTTT. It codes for CATSDLQTGGGSTDTQYF.

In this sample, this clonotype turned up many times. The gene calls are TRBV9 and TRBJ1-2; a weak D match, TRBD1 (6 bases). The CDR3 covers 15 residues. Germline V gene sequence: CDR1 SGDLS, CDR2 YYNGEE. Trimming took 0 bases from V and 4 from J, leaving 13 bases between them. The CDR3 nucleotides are TGTGCCAGCAGCGTAGCTCGGGACAAGATCTATGGCTACACCTTC. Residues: CASSVARDKIYGYTF.

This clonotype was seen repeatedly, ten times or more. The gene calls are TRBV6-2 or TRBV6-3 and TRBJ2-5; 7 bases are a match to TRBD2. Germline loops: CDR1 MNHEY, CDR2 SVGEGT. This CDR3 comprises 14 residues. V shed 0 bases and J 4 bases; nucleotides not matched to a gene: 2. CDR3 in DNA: TGTGCCAGCAGTTACTCGGGACTACTAGAGACCCAGTACTTC. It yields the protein CASSYSGLLETQYF.

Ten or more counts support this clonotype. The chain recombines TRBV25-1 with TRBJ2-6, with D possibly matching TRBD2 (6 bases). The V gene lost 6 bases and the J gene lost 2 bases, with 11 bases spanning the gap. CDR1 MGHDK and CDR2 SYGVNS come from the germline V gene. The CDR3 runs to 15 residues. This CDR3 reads CASSLGGAGANVLTF. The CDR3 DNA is TGTGCCAGCAGCCTCGGGGGAGCTGGGGCCAACGTCCTGACTTTC.

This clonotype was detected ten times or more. The CDR3 coding sequence is TGTGCCAGCAGTGACCAGGGGGCGGTTGGCTACACCTTC. Protein product: CASSDQGAVGYTF. The gene calls are TRBV12-3 or TRBV12-4 and TRBJ1-2; 8 bases fit TRBD1. The ends lost 5 bases at V and 7 bases at J; junction bases unmatched: 6. The CDR3 spans 13 residues.

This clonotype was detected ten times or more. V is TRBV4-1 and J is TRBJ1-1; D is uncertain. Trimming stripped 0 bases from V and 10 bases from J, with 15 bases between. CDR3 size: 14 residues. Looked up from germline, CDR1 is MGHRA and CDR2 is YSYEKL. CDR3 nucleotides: TGCGCCAGCAGCCAAGATGCTAGGGTCCAAGGAGCTTTCTTT. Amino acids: CASSQDARVQGAFF.

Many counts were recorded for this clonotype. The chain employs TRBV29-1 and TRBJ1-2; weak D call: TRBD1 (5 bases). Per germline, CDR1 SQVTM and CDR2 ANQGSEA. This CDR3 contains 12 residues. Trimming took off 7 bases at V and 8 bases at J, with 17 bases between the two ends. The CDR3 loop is CSAPGGGGGYTF. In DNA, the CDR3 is TGCAGCGCCCCCGGGGGAGGCGGCGGCTACACCTTC.

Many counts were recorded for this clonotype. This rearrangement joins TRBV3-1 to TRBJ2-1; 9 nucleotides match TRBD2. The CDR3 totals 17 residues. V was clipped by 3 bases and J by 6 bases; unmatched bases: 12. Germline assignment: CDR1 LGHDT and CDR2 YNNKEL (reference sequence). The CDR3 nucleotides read TGTGCCAGCAGCCAGTCTTCCATTGGCGGGAGGGCCAATGAGCAGTTCTTC. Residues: CASSQSSIGGRANEQFF.

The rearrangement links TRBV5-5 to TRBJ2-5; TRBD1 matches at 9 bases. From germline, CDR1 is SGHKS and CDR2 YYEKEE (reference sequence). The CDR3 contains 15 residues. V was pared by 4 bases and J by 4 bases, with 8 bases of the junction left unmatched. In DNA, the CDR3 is TGTGCCAGCAGCACCGTACAGGGGGCTAGAGAGACCCAGTACTTC. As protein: CASSTVQGARETQYF.